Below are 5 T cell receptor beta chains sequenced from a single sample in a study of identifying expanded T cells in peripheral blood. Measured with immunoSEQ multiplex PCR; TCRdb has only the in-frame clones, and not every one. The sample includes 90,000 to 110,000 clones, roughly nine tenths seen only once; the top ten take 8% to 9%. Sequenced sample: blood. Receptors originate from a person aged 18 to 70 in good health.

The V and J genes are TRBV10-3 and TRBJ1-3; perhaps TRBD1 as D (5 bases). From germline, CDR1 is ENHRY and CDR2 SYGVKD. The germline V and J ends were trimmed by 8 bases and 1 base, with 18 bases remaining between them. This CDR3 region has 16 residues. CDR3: CAIQGGEGRSGNTIYF. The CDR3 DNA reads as TGTGCCATCCAGGGCGGTGAGGGAAGGTCTGGAAACACCATATATTTT.

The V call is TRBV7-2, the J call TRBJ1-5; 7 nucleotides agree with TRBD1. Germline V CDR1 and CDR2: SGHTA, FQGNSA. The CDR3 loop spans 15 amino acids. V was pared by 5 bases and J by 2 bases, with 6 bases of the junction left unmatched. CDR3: CASSIRTGGNQPQHF. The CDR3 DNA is TGTGCCAGCAGCATCCGGACAGGCGGCAATCAGCCCCAGCATTTT.

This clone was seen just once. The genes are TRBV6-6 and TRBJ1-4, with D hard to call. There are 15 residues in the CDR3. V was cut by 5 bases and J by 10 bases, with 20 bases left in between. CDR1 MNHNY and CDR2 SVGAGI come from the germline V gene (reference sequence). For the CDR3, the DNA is TGTGCCAGCAGTCCACAATTGGGCCTAGAGGGAAAACTGTTTTTT. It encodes CASSPQLGLEGKLFF.

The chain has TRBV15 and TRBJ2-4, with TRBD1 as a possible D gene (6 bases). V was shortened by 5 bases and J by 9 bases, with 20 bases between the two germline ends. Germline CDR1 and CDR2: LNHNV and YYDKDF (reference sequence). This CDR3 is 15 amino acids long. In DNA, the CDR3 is TGTGCCACCAGCGGCCAAGGGAACAGGGCGGTCATTCAGTACTTC. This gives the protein CATSGQGNRAVIQYF. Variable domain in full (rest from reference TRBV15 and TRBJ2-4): DAMVIQNPRYQVTQFGKPVTLSCSQTLNHNVMYWYQQKSSQAPKLLFHYYDKDFNNEADTPDNFQSRRPNTSFCFLDIRSPGLGDTAMYLCATSGQGNRAVIQYFGAGTRLSVL.

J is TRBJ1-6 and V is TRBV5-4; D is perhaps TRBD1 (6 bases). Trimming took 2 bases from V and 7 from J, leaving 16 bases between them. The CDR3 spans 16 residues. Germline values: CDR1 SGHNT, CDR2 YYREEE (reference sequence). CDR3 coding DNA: TGTGCCAGCAGCTTCGGGGGCCCTCGAGGGAATTCACCCCTCCACTTT. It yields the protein CASSFGGPRGNSPLHF.